These T cell receptor beta chains were read from a single sample in a study of blood T cell repertoires in COVID-19. TCRdb's copy holds only in-frame clones and misses some; the assay was immunoSEQ multiplex PCR. The top ten hold about 5.5% of the sample, which has about 200,000 clones, roughly 80% seen once. The sequencing input was peripheral blood. The origin of the receptors is a woman in her 70s with acute or convalescent COVID-19. The CDR3 runs from the conserved cysteine through the conserved F or W.

j_call v_call cdr3_aa
TRBJ2-1 TRBV28 CASSSGLAGVDEQFF
TRBJ1-1 TRBV18 CASSPRTQNTEAFF
TRBJ2-1 TRBV4-2 CASSLGLAGDYGVF
TRBJ1-2 TRBV16 CASSQSGGLGGYTF
TRBJ2-1 TRBV7-2 CASSLGRDRGLDEQFF
TRBJ2-7 TRBV5-1 CASSHDGHTYEQYF
TRBJ2-5 TRBV4-2 CASSPGGRAKFEETQYF
TRBJ2-3 TRBV6-4 CASSDSGLTDTQYF
TRBJ1-5 TRBV7-8 CASSLDRVHQPQHF
TRBJ2-1 TRBV27 CASSPKSYRAQNEQFF
TRBJ2-5 TRBV5-4 CASSPGTSGYQETQYF
TRBJ2-1 TRBV2 CASSLSGAYNEQFF
TRBJ2-3 TRBV29-1 CSVDSLETQYF
TRBJ2-7 TRBV18 CASSAVLMGEQYF
TRBJ2-1 TRBV6-5 CASRGLAGDNEQFF
TRBJ1-1 TRBV30 CAWSTGSTEAFF
TRBJ1-1 TRBV6-5 CASSYSIGDTEAFF
TRBJ2-2 TRBV6-5 CAIGGRGNTGELFF
TRBJ2-2 TRBV6-5 CASSYGNSGSSGELFF
TRBJ1-1 TRBV5-6 CASSLGKTNTEAFF
TRBJ2-1 TRBV27 CASLLGEGHGPREQFF
TRBJ2-7 TRBV5-4 CASSPGTGVNSGEEQYF
TRBJ1-2 TRBV5-4 CASSLQGAGYGYTF